What follows are 22 T cell receptor beta chains derived from one specimen sequenced in a study of blood T cells in healthy people across ages. Using a J-beta primer mix together with a sample-barcoded 5' primer, a second PCR was run for about 6 to 11 cycles. TCRdb reprocessed the 5' RACE reads via MiXCR and lists one record per CDR3 protein. The sample has approximately 800,000 distinct CDR3 sequences; roughly 64% are singletons. Sequencing input: blood. These receptors came from a man between 25 and 39 years old in good health.

This clonotype showed up just a few times. This chain joins TRBV6-5 and TRBJ2-3; TRBD2 matches 8 bases. The CDR3 extends over 14 amino acids. V trimming: 8 bases; J trimming: 0 bases; junction bases outside the gene matches: 4. Germline V lookup: CDR1 MNHEY, CDR2 SVGAGI. CDR3 DNA sequence: TGTGCCAGCGGAGAGCGGGGGAGCACAGATACGCAGTATTTT. Its protein product is CASGERGSTDTQYF.

The chain is built from TRBV20-1 and TRBJ2-3; TRBD2 matches 7 bases. Per the germline V gene, CDR1 is DFQATT and CDR2 is SNEGSKA (reference sequence). With V trimmed by 2 bases and J by 1 base, 3 bases remained unmatched. The CDR3 spans 14 residues. The CDR3 DNA follows: TGCAGTGCTAGATGGCTAGCGGGCACAGATACGCAGTATTTT. As protein: CSARWLAGTDTQYF.

This clonotype was seen more than once but under ten times. The junction differs from germline at one of its ends, possibly a read error. The CDR3 DNA sequence: TGTGCCAGCAGCTCGGGGTCCTATAATTCACCCCCCCACTTT. This encodes CASSSGSYNSPPHF. V is TRBV11-2 and J is TRBJ1-6; D uncertain. Germline CDR1 reads SGHAT; CDR2 reads FQNNGV. The length of the CDR3 is 14 residues.

This chain connects TRBV7-2 to TRBJ2-3; no clear D. CDR3 length equals 13 residues. CDR1 is SGHTA and CDR2 is FQGNSA in the germline V gene. V was clipped by 3 bases and J by 5 bases, with 9 bases between them. As DNA, the CDR3 is TGTGCCAGCAGCTTGAATCGGAAAGATACGCAGTATTTT. Residues: CASSLNRKDTQYF.

The genes are TRBV5-1 and TRBJ1-1; D remains ambiguous. CDR3 size: 15 residues. In germline, CDR1 is SGHRS, CDR2 YFSETQ. The V and J ends lost 4 bases and 1 base respectively, with 14 bases between them. The CDR3 here is CASSRESQRNTEAFF. CDR3 DNA: TGCGCCAGCAGCCGAGAGTCACAGAGGAACACTGAAGCTTTCTTT.

The chain links TRBV7-9 to TRBJ2-6; D is possibly TRBD1 or TRBD2 (5 bases each). The ends were cut back, 5 bases at V and 3 bases at J, with 17 bases in the middle. CDR1 SEHNR and CDR2 FQNEAQ come from the germline V gene (reference sequence). This CDR3 has 17 residues. DNA of the CDR3: TGTGCCAGCAGCCCGCCCGGGGCCCTCTTTGGGGCCAACGTCCTGACTTTC. Protein product: CASSPPGALFGANVLTF.

The CDR3 region is CASSPQAGATYEQYF. The CDR3 DNA reads as TGTGCCAGCAGCCCACAAGCGGGAGCGACCTACGAGCAGTACTTC. The chain is built from TRBV9 and TRBJ2-7, with 8 positions matching TRBD2. V dropped 4 bases and J dropped 2; count of bases not matched to a gene: 8. Germline V gene data show CDR1 as SGDLS and CDR2 as YYNGEE. This CDR3 is built from 15 residues.

The chain couples TRBV20-1 to TRBJ2-1; no firm D call. The CDR3 has 13 residues. Germline-derived CDR1 and CDR2 are DFQATT and SNEGSKA (reference sequence). The V end lost 0 bases, the J end lost 10 bases, and 13 bases lay between the germline ends. CDR3 residues: CSARDTARREQFF. CDR3 coding DNA: TGCAGTGCTAGAGATACGGCTCGTAGGGAGCAGTTCTTC.

The J gene is TRBJ2-5, the V gene TRBV7-2; D might be TRBD1 or TRBD2, each matching 7 bases. V was pared by 5 bases and J by 11 bases, with 36 bases between. The CDR3 covers 19 residues. CDR1 and CDR2 from the germline V gene are SGHTA and FQGNSA. The CDR3 bases are TGTGCCAGCAGCCTTACCGGACCAGCGGGGACAGAAGCCTACAATGAGCAGTACTTC. Its protein product is CASSLTGPAGTEAYNEQYF.

The chain is built from TRBV7-6 and TRBJ2-5; 9 positions agree with TRBD1. The DNA end is a closer match to TRBJ2-7, so the J assignment may be wrong. The CDR3 has 14 amino acids. CDR1 SGHVS and CDR2 FNYEAQ come from the germline V gene. The CDR3 loop reads CASSSGTGLAEQYF. CDR3 coding DNA: TGTGCCAGCAGCTCGGGGACAGGGCTGGCCGAGCAGTACTTC.

In its sample, this clonotype was seen a few times. J is TRBJ2-4 and V is TRBV20-1; 7 nucleotides align to TRBD1. The J call may be faulty, since TRBJ2-7 better matches the DNA end. CDR1 is DFQATT and CDR2 is SNEGSKA in the germline V gene (reference sequence). The CDR3 is 11 amino acids. CDR3 DNA: TGCAGTGCTGCACAGGGGAACGAGCAGTACTTC. This sequence encodes CSAAQGNEQYF.

CDR3 residues: CASRMRGATEAFF. Written as DNA, the CDR3 is TGTGCCAGCAGAATGAGGGGGGCCACTGAAGCTTTCTTT. V and J are TRBV28 and TRBJ1-1, with D possibly TRBD1 on 6 matching bases. Germline V gene sequence: CDR1 MDHEN, CDR2 SYDVKM. With 6 bases removed from V and 4 bases from J, the gap between germline ends came to 12 bases. This CDR3 is built from 13 residues.

The genes are TRBV2 and TRBJ2-1; TRBD1 matches 7 bases. V trimming: 4 bases; J trimming: 2 bases; junction bases outside the gene matches: 5. The CDR3 covers 15 residues. Germline CDR1 SNHLY, CDR2 FYNNEI. Here the CDR3 reads CASSVGTEPYNEQFF. DNA for the CDR3: TGTGCCAGCAGTGTGGGGACAGAACCCTACAATGAGCAGTTCTTC. The whole variable domain, filled in from reference TRBV2 and TRBJ2-1, reads EPEVTQTPSHQVTQMGQEVILRCVPISNHLYFYWYRQILGQKVEFLVSFYNNEISEKSEIFDDQFSVERPDGSNFTLKIRSTKLEDSAMYFCASSVGTEPYNEQFFGPGTRLTVL.

The chain recombines TRBV20-1 with TRBJ2-1; 8 bases fit TRBD2. The CDR3 is made up of 15 amino acids. V shed 3 bases, J shed 1 base, and the junction held 5 bases outside the gene matches. Germline V CDR1 and CDR2: DFQATT, SNEGSKA (reference sequence). CDR3 sequence: CSASQREWSYNEQFF. Written as DNA, the CDR3 is TGCAGTGCTAGTCAGCGGGAGTGGTCCTACAATGAGCAGTTCTTC.

This clonotype showed up just a few times. The chain has TRBV5-1 and TRBJ2-5; possibly TRBD2 for D (5 bases). The better agreement between TRBJ2-7 and the DNA end casts doubt on the J call. CDR3 length: 17 residues. CDR1 and CDR2 from the germline V gene are SGHRS and YFSETQ. The CDR3 protein is CASSLAGSGSPDGEQYF. In DNA, the CDR3 is TGCGCCAGCAGCTTGGCCGGCAGTGGGAGCCCGGATGGCGAGCAGTACTTC.

The chain links TRBV7-9 to TRBJ1-2, with D perhaps TRBD1 (6 bases). This CDR3 has 14 amino acids. Between the trimmed V and J ends, which lost 2 bases and 6 bases, there was a span of 13 bases. Germline V gene data show CDR1 as SEHNR and CDR2 as FQNEAQ (reference sequence). CDR3 residues: CASSLFSGADGYTF. Written as DNA, the CDR3 is TGTGCCAGCAGCTTATTCTCAGGGGCAGATGGCTACACCTTC.

This clonotype was observed a handful of times. The chain is built from TRBV29-1 and TRBJ1-2; D unresolved. The CDR3 loop spans 14 amino acids. V was trimmed by 1 base and J by 4 bases, leaving 13 bases between them. Germline V gene sequence: CDR1 SQVTM, CDR2 ANQGSEA. DNA for the CDR3: TGCAGCGTTGAAGGGGCATCGGCGACCTATGGCTACACCTTC. This codes for CSVEGASATYGYTF.

The chain carries TRBV20-1 and TRBJ2-7; perhaps D is TRBD1 or TRBD2 (5 bases each). Trimming pared 6 bases from V and 5 bases from J, leaving 23 bases between. Germline assignment: CDR1 DFQATT and CDR2 SNEGSKA (reference sequence). The CDR3 spans 15 residues. CDR3 DNA: TGCAGTGCATTAGGGTTCGGGGACCTACCAGACGAGCAGTACTTC. The encoded protein is CSALGFGDLPDEQYF.

This clonotype has just a few counts. The gene calls are TRBV20-1 and TRBJ2-7, with 9 bases identical to TRBD2. From germline, CDR1 is DFQATT and CDR2 SNEGSKA (reference sequence). The CDR3 spans 14 residues. J lost 3 bases, V lost 2 bases, and 5 bases had no gene match. CDR3 sequence (DNA): TGCAGTGCTAGAATGCGCGGGAGGGTCTACGAGCAGTACTTC. Translated, it gives CSARMRGRVYEQYF.

The chain links TRBV12-3 or TRBV12-4 to TRBJ1-1, with D perhaps TRBD1 (5 bases). Trimming removed 3 bases from V and 10 bases from J, with 15 bases in between. The CDR3 is 13 residues long. Here the CDR3 DNA reads TGTGCCAGCAGTTTGAAGGGAATTGGGGGAGCTTTCTTT. Translated: CASSLKGIGGAFF.

This clonotype showed up many times. J is TRBJ2-3 and V is TRBV20-1, with D perhaps TRBD2 (6 bases). Trimming removed 5 bases from V and 2 bases from J, with 17 bases in between. CDR3 length: 15 amino acids. Germline values: CDR1 DFQATT, CDR2 SNEGSKA (reference sequence). This CDR3 reads CSAPRDWHNTDTQYF. CDR3 nucleotide sequence: TGCAGTGCTCCCCGGGACTGGCATAACACAGATACGCAGTATTTT.

The chain couples TRBV20-1 to TRBJ2-6; 9 positions agree with TRBD2. V gave up 5 bases and J gave up 2 bases; unmatched junction bases: 7. The CDR3 extends over 16 amino acids. Germline V CDR1 and CDR2: DFQATT, SNEGSKA (reference sequence). CDR3 coding DNA: TGCAGTGCTTCATTAGCGGGAGTAGCTGGGGCCAACGTCCTGACTTTC. Translated, it gives CSASLAGVAGANVLTF.